This note documents a single TCR beta chain sequence. Authors' data handling: Amplification of reference gene primers was used by the study to estimate nucleated cell counts. Assay used: immunoSEQ multiplex PCR; TCRdb lists only in-frame clones, some missing. V, J and clone size are taken as reported in that table, and D and trimming were inferred from the DNA itself. Of 100,000 to 150,000 clones detected, less than 85% appear once; the ten largest clones hold about a sixth. The CDR3 has 15 residues. Trimming cost V 1 base and J 4 bases; bases outside gene matches: 4. CDR1 is SGHTA and CDR2 is FQGNSA in the germline V gene. This specimen comes from a study of blood T cell repertoires in COVID-19. At the level of the study: From the United States, Italy and Spain came samples of acute and convalescent COVID-19. T cells, B-cell-depleted T cells, or PBMCs provided the cDNA or gDNA that served as material.

V usage is TRBV7-2 and J usage is TRBJ2-3; 8 bases map to TRBD2. This TCR was recovered from a woman at least 80 years old with acute or convalescent COVID-19. Sequenced sample: peripheral blood. CDR3 sequence: CASSLVRGGADTQYF. In DNA, the CDR3 is TGTGCCAGCAGCTTAGTCCGGGGGGGAGCAGATACGCAGTATTTT. Variable domain in full (rest from reference TRBV7-2 and TRBJ2-3): GAGVSQSPSNKVTEKGKDVELRCDPISGHTALYWYRQSLGQGLEFLIYFQGNSAPDKSGLPSDRFSAERTGGSVSTLTIQRTQQEDSAVYLCASSLVRGGADTQYFGPGTRLTVL.